This T cell receptor (beta chain) was sequenced for a study of cytomegalovirus exposure and HLA in healthy donors. The PCR used 60 Vbeta and 13 Jbeta primers. The protocol was immunoSEQ multiplex PCR, while the TCRdb copy is restricted to in-frame clones and leaves out a portion. The sample has about 130,000 clones, 75% to 90% seen once. Germline CDR1 and CDR2: LGHNA and YNFKEQ. Germline trimming cut 4 bases from V and 4 bases from J; bases unmatched to any gene: 9. The CDR3 length is 16 residues. The sample consisted of PBMCs. The clonotype originates from a woman in her forties in good health and CMV-seropositive. The V and J genes are TRBV4-2 and TRBJ2-2; 7 bases map to TRBD2. CDR3 protein: CASSPIGLVGTGELFF. The CDR3 coding sequence is TGTGCCAGCAGCCCAATCGGACTAGTGGGCACCGGGGAGCTGTTTTTT.